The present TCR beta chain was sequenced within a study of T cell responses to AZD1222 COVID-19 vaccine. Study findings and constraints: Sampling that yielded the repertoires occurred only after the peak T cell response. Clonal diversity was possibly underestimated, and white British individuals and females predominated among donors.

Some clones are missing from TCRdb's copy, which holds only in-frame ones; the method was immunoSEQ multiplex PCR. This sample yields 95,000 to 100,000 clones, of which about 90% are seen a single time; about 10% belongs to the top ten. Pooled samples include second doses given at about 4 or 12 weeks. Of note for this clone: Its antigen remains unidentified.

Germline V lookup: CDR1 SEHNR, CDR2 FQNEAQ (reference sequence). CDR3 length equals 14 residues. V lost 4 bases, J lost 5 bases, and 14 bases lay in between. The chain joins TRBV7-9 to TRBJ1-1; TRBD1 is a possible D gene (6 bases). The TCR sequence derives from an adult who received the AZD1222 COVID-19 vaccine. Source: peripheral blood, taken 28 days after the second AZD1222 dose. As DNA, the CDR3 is TGTGCCAGCAGCTCGCAACAGGGTGGGACTGAAGCTTTCTTT. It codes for CASSSQQGGTEAFF. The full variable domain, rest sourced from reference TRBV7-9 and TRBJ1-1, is DTGVSQNPRHKITKRGQNVTFRCDPISEHNRLYWYRQTLGQGPEFLTYFQNEAQLEKSRLLSDRFSAERPKGSFSTLEIQRTEQGDSAMYLCASSSQQGGTEAFFGQGTRLTVV.